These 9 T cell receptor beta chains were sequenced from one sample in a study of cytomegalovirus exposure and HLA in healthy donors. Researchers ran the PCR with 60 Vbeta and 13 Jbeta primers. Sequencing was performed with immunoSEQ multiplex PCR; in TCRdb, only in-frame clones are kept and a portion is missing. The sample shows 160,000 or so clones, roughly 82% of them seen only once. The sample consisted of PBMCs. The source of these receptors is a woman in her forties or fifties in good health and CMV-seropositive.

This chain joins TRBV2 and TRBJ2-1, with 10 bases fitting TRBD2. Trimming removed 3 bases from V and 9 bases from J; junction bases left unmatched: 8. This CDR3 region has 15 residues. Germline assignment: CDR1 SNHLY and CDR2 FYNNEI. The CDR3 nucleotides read TGTGCCAGCAGTGATTCCAGCGGGGGGGCGAGTGAGCAGTTCTTC. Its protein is CASSDSSGGASEQFF.

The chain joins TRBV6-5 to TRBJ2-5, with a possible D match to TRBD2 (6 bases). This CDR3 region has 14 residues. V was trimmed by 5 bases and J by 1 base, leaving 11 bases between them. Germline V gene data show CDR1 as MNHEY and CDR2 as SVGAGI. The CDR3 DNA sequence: TGTGCCAGCAGTCCCCGGGACTTCCAAGAGACCCAGTACTTC. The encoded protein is CASSPRDFQETQYF.

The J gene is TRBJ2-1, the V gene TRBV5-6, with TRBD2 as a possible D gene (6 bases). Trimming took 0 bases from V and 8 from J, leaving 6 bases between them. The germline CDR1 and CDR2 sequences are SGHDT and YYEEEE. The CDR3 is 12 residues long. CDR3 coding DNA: TGTGCCAGCAGCTTGGGACTAGATGAGCAGTTCTTC. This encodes CASSLGLDEQFF.

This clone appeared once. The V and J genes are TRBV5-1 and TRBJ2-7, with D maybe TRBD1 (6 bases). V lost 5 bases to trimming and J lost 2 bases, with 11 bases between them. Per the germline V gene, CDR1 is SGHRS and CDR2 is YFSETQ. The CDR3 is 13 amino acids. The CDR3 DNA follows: TGCGCCAGCAGTAGGGACACTACCTACGAGCAGTACTTC. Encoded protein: CASSRDTTYEQYF.

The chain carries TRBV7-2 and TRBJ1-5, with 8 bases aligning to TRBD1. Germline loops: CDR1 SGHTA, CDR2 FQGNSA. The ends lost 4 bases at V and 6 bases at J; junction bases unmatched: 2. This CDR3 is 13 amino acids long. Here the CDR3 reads CASSSQGGQPQHF. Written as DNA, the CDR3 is TGTGCCAGCAGCTCACAGGGGGGTCAGCCCCAGCATTTT.

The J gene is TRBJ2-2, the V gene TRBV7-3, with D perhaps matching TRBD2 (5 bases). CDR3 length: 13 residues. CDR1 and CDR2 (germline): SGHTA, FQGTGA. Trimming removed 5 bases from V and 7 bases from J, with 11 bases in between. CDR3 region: CASSPSIGGELFF. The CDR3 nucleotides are TGTGCCAGCAGCCCTAGCATCGGCGGGGAGCTGTTTTTT.

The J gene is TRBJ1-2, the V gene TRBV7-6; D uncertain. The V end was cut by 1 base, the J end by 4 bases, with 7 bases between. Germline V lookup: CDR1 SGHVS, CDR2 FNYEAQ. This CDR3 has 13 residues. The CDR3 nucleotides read TGTGCCAGCAGCTTAGGGCCAAGCTATGGCTACACCTTC. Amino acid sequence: CASSLGPSYGYTF. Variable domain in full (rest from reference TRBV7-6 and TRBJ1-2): GAGVSQSPRYKVTKRGQDVALRCDPISGHVSLYWYRQALGQGPEFLTYFNYEAQQDKSGLPNDRFSAERPEGSISTLTIQRTEQRDSAMYRCASSLGPSYGYTFGSGTRLTVV.

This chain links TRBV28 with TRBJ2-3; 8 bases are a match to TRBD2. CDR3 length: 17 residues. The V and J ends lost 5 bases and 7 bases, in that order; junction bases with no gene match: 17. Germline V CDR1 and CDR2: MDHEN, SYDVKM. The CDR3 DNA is TGTGCCAGCAGTCCCGCGTTGGCCGGGACTAGGGTGTATACGCAGTATTTT. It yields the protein CASSPALAGTRVYTQYF.

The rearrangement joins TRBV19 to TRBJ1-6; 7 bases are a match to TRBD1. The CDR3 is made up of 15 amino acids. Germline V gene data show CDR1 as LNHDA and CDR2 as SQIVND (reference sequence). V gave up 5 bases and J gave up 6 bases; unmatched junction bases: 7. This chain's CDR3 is CASSSQGQRNSPLHF. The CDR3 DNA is TGTGCCAGTAGTTCCCAGGGACAGCGTAATTCACCCCTCCACTTT.